This is a list of T cell receptor beta chains from one sample in a study of cytomegalovirus exposure and HLA in healthy donors. Clones were sequenced by immunoSEQ multiplex PCR, and TCRdb holds only the in-frame ones, with some missing. The sample carries about 160,000 clones, around 80% recorded once. Sequencing was done on a sample of PBMCs. Every receptor here comes from a male donor in good health and CMV-seropositive. The CDR3 runs from the conserved cysteine through the conserved F or W. Each record gives: CDR3 protein, CDR3 DNA, J gene, V gene, D gene, clone size. A D gene is named only where the DNA matches it firmly. Size values are once, few and many counts, or a class for expanded clones, and some rows have none.

CASSVNPFGGANEQFF	TGTGCCAGCAGCGTAAACCCTTTTGGCGGGGCGAATGAGCAGTTCTTC	TRBJ2-1	TRBV9	NA	few
CASSLGRGNEQFF	TGTGCCAGCAGTTTAGGCAGGGGCAATGAGCAGTTCTTC	TRBJ2-1	TRBV28	NA	NA
CASSLQGDREQYF	TGCGCCAGCAGCTTACAGGGAGATCGCGAGCAGTACTTC	TRBJ2-7	TRBV5-1	NA	NA
CASSSAAGGNYEQYF	TGTGCCAGCAGTTCCGCAGCGGGTGGTAACTACGAGCAGTACTTC	TRBJ2-7	TRBV28	NA	NA
CASSRQGAVETQYF	TGTGCCAGCAGCCGACAGGGGGCAGTAGAGACCCAGTACTTC	TRBJ2-5	TRBV5-4	TRBD1	few
CASDPTGGPYEQYF	TGTGCCAGCGACCCGACAGGGGGCCCCTACGAGCAGTACTTC	TRBJ2-7	TRBV28	TRBD1	NA
CASRAAKNIQYF	TGTGCCAGTAGGGCAGCCAAAAACATTCAGTACTTC	TRBJ2-4	TRBV19	NA	NA
CASSEYEGGYTF	TGTGCCAGCAGTGAATACGAGGGTGGCTACACCTTC	TRBJ1-2	TRBV25-1	NA	once
CASVSGLNFYEQYF	TGCGCCAGCGTTTCGGGACTGAACTTCTACGAGCAGTACTTC	TRBJ2-7	TRBV10-1	NA	NA
CASSLEGDGTNEKLFF	TGCGCCAGCAGCCTAGAGGGAGACGGAACTAATGAAAAACTGTTTTTT	TRBJ1-4	TRBV4-1	NA	NA
CASSPQGASNSPLHF	TGTGCCAGCAGCCCCCAGGGGGCTTCTAATTCACCCCTCCACTTT	TRBJ1-6	TRBV5-4	TRBD1	NA
CSAGGLGALYEQYF	TGCAGCGCCGGTGGACTAGGGGCCCTTTACGAGCAGTACTTC	TRBJ2-7	TRBV29-1	TRBD2	once
CASSREGDTGELFF	TGTGCCAGCTCGCGGGAGGGCGACACCGGGGAGCTGTTTTTT	TRBJ2-2	TRBV6-4	TRBD2	few
CASSLVSAGGRETQYF	TGTGCCAGCAGCTTAGTTTCTGCGGGAGGGCGCGAGACCCAGTACTTC	TRBJ2-5	TRBV11-2	TRBD2	NA
CASSLELATIYEQYF	TGCGCCAGCAGCTTGGAGTTAGCGACTATTTACGAGCAGTACTTC	TRBJ2-7	TRBV5-1	NA	NA
CASSEGTDGNTIYF	TGTGCCAGCAGCGAGGGGACAGATGGAAACACCATATATTTT	TRBJ1-3	TRBV9	TRBD1	NA
CASSYMGQGGYEQYF	TGTGCCAGCAGTTACATGGGACAGGGTGGCTACGAGCAGTACTTC	TRBJ2-7	TRBV6-5	TRBD1	few
CASSFLSGSSYEQYF	TGTGCCAGCAGTTTCCTTAGCGGGAGCTCCTACGAGCAGTACTTC	TRBJ2-7	TRBV28	TRBD2	NA
CASSRESNPYEQYF	TGTGCCAGCAGCCGGGAGTCTAATCCCTACGAGCAGTACTTC	TRBJ2-7	TRBV7-9	NA	NA
CASSLGQGGNEKLFF	TGTGCCAGCAGCTTAGGACAGGGGGGAAATGAAAAACTGTTTTTT	TRBJ1-4	TRBV7-2	TRBD1	NA
CASRLGEAFF	TGTGCCAGCAGACTCGGTGAAGCTTTCTTT	TRBJ1-1	TRBV28	NA	NA
CAGSYFRYTGELFF	TGTGCCGGCAGTTACTTCAGGTACACCGGGGAGCTGTTTTTT	TRBJ2-2	TRBV6-5	NA	NA
CASSFAGTSGRYEQYF	TGTGCCAGCAGCTTTGCCGGGACTAGCGGGAGATACGAGCAGTACTTC	TRBJ2-7	TRBV11-3	TRBD2	NA
CASSHGTGRHEQYF	TGTGCCAGCAGCCACGGGACAGGGCGCCACGAGCAGTACTTC	TRBJ2-7	TRBV14	TRBD1	NA
CASSSGGYEQYF	TGTGCCAGCAGTTCAGGGGGATACGAGCAGTACTTC	TRBJ2-7	TRBV27	TRBD1	once
CASSPRVAELKYF	TGTGCCAGCAGCCCTCGGGTAGCGGAGCTTAAGTATTTT	TRBJ2-3	TRBV14	NA	NA
CSVRDNHNQPQHF	TGCAGCGTCCGGGACAACCACAATCAGCCCCAGCATTTT	TRBJ1-5	TRBV29-1	NA	NA
CASSADSYEQYF	TGTGCCAGCAGCGCTGACAGCTACGAGCAGTACTTC	TRBJ2-7	TRBV5-6	NA	NA
CASSFPSGRALRETQYF	TGCGCCAGCAGCTTCCCTAGCGGGAGGGCCCTTCGGGAGACCCAGTACTTC	TRBJ2-5	TRBV5-1	TRBD2	NA
CASSDGGNQPQHF	TGTGCCAGCAGCGACGGCGGTAATCAGCCCCAGCATTTT	TRBJ1-5	TRBV6-1	NA	NA
CSSSLEAQSEAFF	TGTTCCAGCAGCTTAGAGGCACAGAGTGAAGCTTTCTTT	TRBJ1-1	TRBV7-9	NA	NA
CSVDRGGNTEAFF	TGCAGCGTTGATAGGGGAGGGAACACTGAAGCTTTCTTT	TRBJ1-1	TRBV29-1	NA	NA
CASSSGQGRHEQYF	TGTGCCAGCAGCTCCGGACAGGGGAGGCACGAGCAGTACTTC	TRBJ2-7	TRBV5-4	TRBD1	NA
CASRPSKGGSSYNEQFF	TGTGCCAGCAGACCATCAAAGGGCGGGAGCTCCTACAATGAGCAGTTCTTC	TRBJ2-1	TRBV7-9	TRBD2	few
CASSQGLALTDTQYF	TGCGCCAGCAGCCAAGGGTTAGCCTTGACAGATACGCAGTATTTT	TRBJ2-3	TRBV4-1	NA	once
CASSASRQGVPNEQFF	TGTGCCAGCAGTGCCTCCCGGCAGGGGGTCCCTAATGAGCAGTTCTTC	TRBJ2-1	TRBV25-1	TRBD1	NA
CASSQFLGGSYEQYF	TGCGCCAGCAGCCAATTCCTTGGGGGGTCCTACGAGCAGTACTTC	TRBJ2-7	TRBV4-1	NA	NA
CASSSGQGGGYTF	TGTGCCAGCAGCTCAGGACAGGGGGGGGGCTACACCTTC	TRBJ1-2	TRBV7-3	TRBD1	NA
CASSFRESYNEQFF	TGCGCCAGCAGCTTCCGGGAGTCCTACAATGAGCAGTTCTTC	TRBJ2-1	TRBV5-1	NA	NA
CASRIDRSNSPLHF	TGTGCCAGCAGGATCGACAGAAGCAATTCACCCCTCCACTTT	TRBJ1-6	TRBV28	NA	NA
CASSPGGTGETQYF	TGTGCTAGCAGCCCGGGGGGGACCGGAGAGACCCAGTACTTC	TRBJ2-5	TRBV7-7	TRBD2	NA
CASSYWTAGTSGYTF	TGTGCCAGCAGTTACTGGACAGCCGGGACATCTGGCTACACCTTC	TRBJ1-2	TRBV6-6	NA	NA
CASSTNRDSGANVLTF	TGTGCCAGCAGCACCAACCGGGACTCTGGGGCCAACGTCCTGACTTTC	TRBJ2-6	TRBV4-2	NA	few
CAISGTGIPDTQYF	TGTGCCATCAGTGGGACAGGGATCCCAGATACGCAGTATTTT	TRBJ2-3	TRBV10-3	TRBD1	NA
CASSLGRGPEQFF	TGTGCCAGCAGCCTAGGCAGAGGGCCTGAGCAGTTCTTC	TRBJ2-1	TRBV28	NA	NA
CASSLAAGPYEQYF	TGTGCCAGCAGCTTGGCGGCAGGGCCCTACGAGCAGTACTTC	TRBJ2-7	TRBV7-3	NA	NA
CASSPQTSSTDTQYF	TGTGCCAGCAGCCCCCAGACTAGCTCCACAGATACGCAGTATTTT	TRBJ2-3	TRBV6-4	TRBD2	NA
CASSFNRGFLQPQHF	TGTGCCAGCAGCTTTAACAGGGGATTTCTTCAGCCCCAGCATTTT	TRBJ1-5	TRBV5-6	TRBD1	once
CATSTPLTGGPLSTDTQYF	TGTGCCACCAGCACCCCGCTAACGGGAGGTCCCCTTAGCACAGATACGCAGTATTTT	TRBJ2-3	TRBV15	TRBD2	NA
CASSRGSLYSPLHF	TGTGCCAGCAGCCGCGGGAGCCTTTATTCACCCCTCCACTTT	TRBJ1-6	TRBV14	NA	once
CASSPWTNSYNEQFF	TGTGCCAGCTCACCATGGACAAACTCCTACAATGAGCAGTTCTTC	TRBJ2-1	TRBV18	NA	NA
CASSQGLAGPNEQFF	TGTGCCAGCAGCCAGGGACTAGCGGGCCCCAATGAGCAGTTCTTC	TRBJ2-1	TRBV4-2	TRBD2	NA
CASTLLRNTEAFF	TGTGCCAGCACTCTCTTGAGGAACACTGAAGCTTTCTTT	TRBJ1-1	TRBV7-3	NA	few
CASSPGVYKVEQYF	TGTGCCAGCTCGCCGGGAGTTTATAAGGTGGAGCAGTACTTC	TRBJ2-7	TRBV11-1	NA	few
CASTPWAGVENEQFF	TGTGCCAGCACCCCTTGGGCGGGAGTAGAGAATGAGCAGTTCTTC	TRBJ2-1	TRBV6-5	TRBD2	NA